This record covers a single T cell receptor beta chain. No antigen is known for it. The sample holds no much larger clone one base away, and base qualities are not on file. CD8 naive samples were obtained by positive selection for CCR7 among CD45RO-negative cells, yielding a CD45RA+CCR7+ population from which TemRA cells were excluded. Healthy HIV-negative adults with no recently reported acute infections or vaccinations were included as donors. Every donor was a Caucasian adult residing in Nashville, Tennessee, USA. Blood was obtained by leukapheresis, after which PBMCs were separated by Ficoll-Histopaque density gradient centrifugation and cryopreserved in liquid nitrogen vapor phase. Analytical flow cytometry was used to check the purity and quantity of each magnetically sorted T cell population. Each sorted fraction had its genomic DNA isolated and then quantified by UV absorbance on a Nanodrop 2000c.

The data are from a study of shared clonotypes between healthy human individuals (dated by TCRdb to about 2020). As for the study more broadly: A few men and a couple of women, aged 18 to 49 years, made up the cohort. Each donor's leukapheresis produced roughly between roughly 0.85 and 10 billion PBMCs. Libraries were prepared and TCR repertoires were sequenced by different laboratories using diverse techniques, in order to increase sequencing depth and limit assay-specific biases. For each donor, three plates each were used for CD4 naive and CD4 memory, two plates were used for CD8 naive, and one plate was used for CD8 memory. The study deeply sequenced blood TCR repertoires of about 5 healthy adults to estimate repertoire size and the extent of clonotype sharing between individuals.

Using the deep immunoSEQ assay, multiplex PCR amplified TCR CDR3 regions from genomic DNA. For each cell subset, the extracted genomic DNA was distributed evenly across all wells of several immunoSEQ 96-well plates, and each plate served as one replicate. Each replicate PCR for sorted subsets received around 200 ng genomic DNA, equal to roughly 30,000 T cell genomes. Purified libraries were quantified with a Qubit 3.0 fluorometer, sized on a Bioanalyzer 2100, and re-quantified with the KAPA Library Quantification kit. Every immunoSEQ 96-well plate was sequenced on a dedicated single-read 150-cycle Illumina NextSeq 550 flow cell. Per the original workflow: Because the immunoSEQ output held only junctional sequences and lacked quality scores, the filtering could not match the filtering applied to full-length reads. To assign V/J genes and CDR3, sequences were annotated using PyIR, a Python wrapper for IgBLAST v1.9, with IMGT germline references. Reads with weak V/J assignments (E-value above 1e-6), missing CDR3, stop codons, out-of-frame junctions, or ambiguous translated residues were removed. V3J clonotypes were defined as sequences sharing an identical inferred V gene, J gene, and CDR3 amino acid sequence. Percentage overlap between repertoires was calculated by dividing the number of shared unique clonotypes by the size of the smaller repertoire. Repertoire richness was assessed with RTK rarefaction, the Chao1 estimator, and Recon v2.1 estimates of unobserved clonotypes. Generation probabilities were computed with OLGA for all TCRbeta clonotypes obtained by the gDNA method from a few donors. TCRdb carries this immuneACCESS record with in-frame sequences only. Its versions omit some clonotypes, under half of them owing to an unresolved V gene in the studies checked, with the rest unexplained. D and trimming were read from the DNA, whereas the V and J calls and clone size are those reported in that table. This sample lists just over 2,000,000 clones; around 96% were detected once. 0.85% to 1.2% of the sample comes from the top ten.

Summary of the overall study and its limitations: Clonotypes shared by all four sorted-subset donors showed higher generation probabilities than non-shared clonotypes. Even with the large sequencing depth, rarefaction of the sorted-subset datasets indicated that sequencing was incomplete. The genetic and exposure-history diversity represented was limited by the small number of donors. Estimated clonotype richness was generally larger for naive than for memory subsets. Sampling was limited to blood, and TCR repertoires in tissue likely differ from TCR repertoires in blood. When several donors were compared, the shared fraction of clonotypes was 5% to 6.5% for naive CD4, less than 4% for naive CD8, more than 2% for memory CD4, and about 0.36% for memory CD8. Based on pairwise subsampling, the degree of clonotype sharing among donors was expected to be affected by sequencing depth.

Counted from cysteine to phenylalanine, this CDR3 has 12 amino acids. Just the 36-base CDR3 DNA is kept, in frame starting at base 1. V is cut by 3 bases and J by 9 bases, and the space between the germline ends is 11 bases. The CDR1 and CDR2 encoded by the germline V gene (reference sequence) are LNHDA and SQIVND. The clonotype was recovered from a young man in good health. The sequence joins TRBV19 to TRBJ1-2, with the identity of the D gene unclear. Sequencing input: naive CD8+ T cells sorted from blood. The cell subset or site label of this sample denotes: CD45RA+CCR7+. The nucleotide sequence reads TGTGCCAGTAGTATCACGGGAATCAGCTACACCTTC. Translated, it reads CASSITGISYTF.